Shown below are 23 T cell receptor beta chains from a single sample sequenced in a study of beta chain features in type 1 diabetes. Since all of the isolated RNA was reverse transcribed, expressed TCRB transcripts were what got sequenced. Clones were sequenced by immunoSEQ multiplex PCR, and TCRdb holds only the in-frame ones, with some missing. The data contain under 250,000 clones, 25% to 30% of them singletons. Sequencing was performed on central memory CD4+ T cells from blood. Receptors originate from a man aged 25-45 years in good health.

The genes are TRBV12-5 and TRBJ1-5; D perhaps matches TRBD1 (6 bases). The CDR3 runs 16 residues. The germline V gene has CDR1 LGHNT and CDR2 FRNRAP. Trimming took off 6 bases at V and 7 bases at J, with 22 bases between the two ends. Here the CDR3 DNA reads TGTGCTAGTGGACCTGGACGCGCAGGGGTTGTGCAGCCCCAGCATTTT. Its translation: CASGPGRAGVVQPQHF.

The CDR3: CASSTSLRAIGYTF. DNA for the CDR3: TGTGCCAGCAGTACATCCCTTAGGGCTATAGGCTACACCTTC. V is TRBV27 and J is TRBJ1-2, with no clear D. CDR3 length: 14 amino acids. V lost 5 bases and J 8 bases, leaving 18 bases between the germline ends. Germline loops: CDR1 MNHEY, CDR2 SMNVEV (reference sequence).

About this clone: The same CDR3 is also encoded by other DNA sequences in this sample. The chain joins TRBV30 to TRBJ2-3; D is perhaps TRBD2 (7 bases). The CDR3 loop spans 14 amino acids. Trimming took 0 bases from V and 3 from J, leaving 10 bases between them. Germline CDR1 GTSNPN, CDR2 SVGIG (reference sequence). This CDR3 reads CAWSVGGGTDTQYF. Written as DNA, the CDR3 is TGTGCCTGGAGTGTAGGGGGGGGAACAGATACGCAGTATTTT.

This chain joins TRBV7-9 and TRBJ1-2; D gene ambiguous. There are 14 residues in the CDR3. The V and J ends lost 0 bases and 4 bases respectively, with 9 bases between them. CDR1 and CDR2 from the germline V gene are SEHNR and FQNEAQ (reference sequence). CDR3 nucleotides: TGTGCCAGCAGCTTAGCTCTGGGCACCTATGGCTACACCTTC. It yields the protein CASSLALGTYGYTF.

This clone was observed many times. The chain carries TRBV27 and TRBJ2-6; the D gene is possibly TRBD1 (5 bases). The V end was cut by 5 bases, the J end by 0 bases, with 11 bases between. Germline V CDR1 and CDR2: MNHEY, SMNVEV (reference sequence). The CDR3 covers 16 residues. In nucleotides, the CDR3 is TGTGCCAGCAGTACCGACAGACCCTCTGGGGCCAACGTCCTGACTTTC. This sequence encodes CASSTDRPSGANVLTF.

A few counts support this clone. V usage is TRBV2 and J usage is TRBJ2-1, with D possibly being TRBD2 (5 bases). Germline V lookup: CDR1 SNHLY, CDR2 FYNNEI. This CDR3 is 12 amino acids long. Trimming took off 8 bases at V and 5 bases at J, with 10 bases between the two ends. Here the CDR3 reads CASSEDDNEQFF. The DNA for the CDR3 is TGTGCCAGCTCGGAGGATGACAATGAGCAGTTCTTC. The full variable domain, its missing parts supplied by reference TRBV2 and TRBJ2-1, is EPEVTQTPSHQVTQMGQEVILRCVPISNHLYFYWYRQILGQKVEFLVSFYNNEISEKSEIFDDQFSVERPDGSNFTLKIRSTKLEDSAMYFCASSEDDNEQFFGPGTRLTVL.

Only a few counts were recorded for this clone. The CDR3 loop reads CASSPDNSPLHF. In DNA, the CDR3 is TGTGCCAGCAGCCCGGATAATTCACCCCTCCACTTT. This sequence joins TRBV25-1 and TRBJ1-6; D call uncertain. The CDR3 contains 12 residues. Germline CDR1 MGHDK, CDR2 SYGVNS. Trimming shortened V by 6 bases and J by 5 bases, and 5 bases separated the two germline ends. The variable domain in full, completed from reference TRBV25-1 and TRBJ1-6, reads EADIYQTPRYLVIGTGKKITLECSQTMGHDKMYWYQQDPGMELHLIHYSYGVNSTEKGDLSSESTVSRIRTEHFPLTLESARPSHTSQYLCASSPDNSPLHFGNGTRLTVT.

In this sample, this clone is medium-sized. This chain connects TRBV5-1 to TRBJ2-5; 9 nucleotides match TRBD2. Germline loops: CDR1 SGHRS, CDR2 YFSETQ. This CDR3 region has 14 residues. Unmatched junction bases numbered 2, after V lost 0 bases and J lost 5 bases. CDR3 sequence: CASSLATSGETQYF. The CDR3 DNA reads TGCGCCAGCAGCTTGGCGACTAGCGGCGAGACCCAGTACTTC.

This clone showed up just a few times. The CDR3 loop is CASKGRGRELSGANVLTF. The CDR3 DNA sequence: TGCGCCAGCAAGGGCCGGGGCAGGGAACTTTCTGGGGCCAACGTCCTGACTTTC. This chain joins TRBV23-1 and TRBJ2-6, with D possibly being TRBD1 or TRBD2 (5 bases each). TRBV23-1 is assigned to the ORF class and has an uncertain function. The CDR3 runs 18 residues. The V end was cut by 7 bases, the J end by 1 base, with 20 bases between.

This chain uses TRBV29-1 with TRBJ2-4; D remains ambiguous. CDR3 length: 12 amino acids. Trimming pared 5 bases from V and 0 bases from J, leaving 5 bases between. Germline CDR1 and CDR2: SQVTM and ANQGSEA. This CDR3 is CSVRVAKNIQYF. The CDR3 nucleotides are TGCAGCGTTAGGGTAGCCAAAAACATTCAGTACTTC.

This rearrangement joins TRBV4-3 to TRBJ2-7, with 14 bases fitting TRBD2. V was clipped by 6 bases and J by 4 bases; unmatched bases: 8. The CDR3 length is 16 residues. Germline CDR1 reads LGHNA; CDR2 reads YSLEER. The CDR3 sequence is CASSKGLAGVRYEQYF. CDR3 nucleotides: TGCGCCAGCAGTAAGGGACTAGCGGGAGTTCGGTACGAGCAGTACTTC.

The rearrangement uses TRBV7-8 and TRBJ1-2; 9 bases are shared with TRBD1. This CDR3 spans 15 amino acids. Germline lookup yields CDR1 SGHVS and CDR2 FQNEAQ. The trim removed 10 bases at V and 3 bases at J, leaving 12 bases unmatched. The CDR3 DNA reads TGTGCCAACCTGGAGAGGGACAGGGAGTACTATGGCTACACCTTC. Its protein is CANLERDREYYGYTF.

The table lists this clone with a count of one. The V gene is TRBV19, the J gene TRBJ2-7; D gene ambiguous. The CDR3 totals 14 residues. Looked up from germline, CDR1 is LNHDA and CDR2 is SQIVND (reference sequence). V was pared by 1 base and J by 0 bases, with 7 bases between. CDR3 in amino acids: CASSIVATSYEQYF. CDR3 coding DNA: TGTGCCAGTAGTATAGTGGCCACCTCCTACGAGCAGTACTTC.

This clone has a handful of counts. The CDR3 sequence is CAGGQYNEQFF. The CDR3, as DNA: TGTGCCGGTGGACAGTACAATGAGCAGTTCTTC. V and J are TRBV2 and TRBJ2-1; tentatively, D is TRBD1 (6 bases). The V and J ends lost 11 bases and 4 bases respectively, with 9 bases between them. There are 11 residues in the CDR3. CDR1 and CDR2 from the germline V gene are SNHLY and FYNNEI. The full variable domain, its missing parts supplied by reference TRBV2 and TRBJ2-1, is EPEVTQTPSHQVTQMGQEVILRCVPISNHLYFYWYRQILGQKVEFLVSFYNNEISEKSEIFDDQFSVERPDGSNFTLKIRSTKLEDSAMYFCAGGQYNEQFFGPGTRLTVL.

This clone has only a few counts. The rearrangement links TRBV30 to TRBJ2-7; TRBD1 matches 8 bases. CDR1 and CDR2 from the germline V gene are GTSNPN and SVGIG (reference sequence). This CDR3 region has 14 residues. The junction had 3 bases not matched to a gene; V was cut back by 2 bases and J by 0 bases. CDR3 DNA sequence: TGTGCCTGGAGTAAAGGGACAGGCTCCTACGAGCAGTACTTC. Amino acid sequence: CAWSKGTGSYEQYF.

This clone appeared many times. The chain couples TRBV27 to TRBJ2-7, with TRBD2 matching over 16 bases. Germline V gene lookup returns CDR1 MNHEY and CDR2 SMNVEV (reference sequence). This CDR3 has 15 amino acids. Trimming took 8 bases from V and 4 from J; bases not matched to a gene: 5. The CDR3 protein is CASWGLAGGDYEQYF. CDR3 nucleotide sequence: TGTGCCAGCTGGGGACTAGCGGGAGGGGATTACGAGCAGTACTTC.

This clone came up once. The rearrangement joins TRBV5-4 to TRBJ2-7; the D gene is possibly TRBD1 (5 bases). V was shortened by 0 bases and J by 6 bases, with 13 bases between the two germline ends. CDR3 length: 14 residues. Per the germline V gene, CDR1 is SGHNT and CDR2 is YYREEE (reference sequence). The CDR3 nucleotides are TGTGCCAGCAGCTTGGAGGCAGGGTCGGGCGAGCAGTACTTC. This gives the protein CASSLEAGSGEQYF.

The gene calls are TRBV18 and TRBJ1-4; D remains ambiguous. Trimming removed 4 bases at V and 6 bases at J, with 9 bases between. CDR3 length equals 13 residues. The germline V gene encodes CDR1 KGHSH and CDR2 LQKENI. Here the CDR3 reads CASSQKPDEKLFF. The CDR3 DNA follows: TGTGCCAGCTCACAAAAGCCTGATGAAAAACTGTTTTTT.

The sample holds many counts of this clone. CDR3 amino acids: CASQEGQQETQYF. The CDR3 DNA sequence: TGTGCCAGCCAAGAGGGACAGCAAGAGACCCAGTACTTC. The rearrangement joins TRBV2 to TRBJ2-5, with 7 bases lining up with TRBD1. CDR1 and CDR2 from the germline V gene are SNHLY and FYNNEI. The CDR3 covers 13 residues. The V gene end was trimmed by 8 bases and the J gene end by 2 bases; junction bases not matched to a gene: 5.

This clone has just a few counts. This chain links TRBV11-2 with TRBJ1-2, with unresolved D. V was trimmed by 3 bases and J by 6 bases, leaving 11 bases between them. Germline values: CDR1 SGHAT, CDR2 FQNNGV. The length of the CDR3 is 13 residues. The CDR3 DNA reads TGTGCCAGCAGCTTTCTAGAGCGTCATGGCTACACCTTC. It encodes CASSFLERHGYTF.

The rearrangement uses TRBV30 and TRBJ2-6; TRBD1 might be the D (5 bases). The CDR3 is made up of 15 amino acids. V lost 2 bases to trimming and J lost 0 bases, with 8 bases between them. CDR1 is GTSNPN and CDR2 is SVGIG in the germline V gene (reference sequence). The CDR3 DNA follows: TGTGCCTGGAGTCCGGACAACTCTGGGGCCAACGTCCTGACTTTC. This gives the protein CAWSPDNSGANVLTF.

This clone was observed many times. CDR3 coding DNA: TGTGCCAGCAGCCCGACCCTAGCGAAAACTCGTAATGAGCAGTTCTTC. It translates to CASSPTLAKTRNEQFF. The V call is TRBV7-6, the J call TRBJ2-1; D perhaps matches TRBD2 (6 bases). Germline lookup yields CDR1 SGHVS and CDR2 FNYEAQ. The V and J ends lost 5 bases and 7 bases respectively, with 21 bases between them. CDR3 length: 16 residues.

The rearrangement links TRBV30 to TRBJ1-2; 7 bases match TRBD1. Germline V gene sequence: CDR1 GTSNPN, CDR2 SVGIG (reference sequence). The CDR3 sequence is 12 residues long. Trimming cost V 2 bases and J 7 bases; bases outside gene matches: 4. Here the CDR3 reads CAWSSQGVGYTF. The CDR3 nucleotides are TGTGCCTGGAGTAGCCAGGGGGTTGGCTACACCTTC.